What follows describes a single T cell receptor (beta chain). Its target is unknown. The sample belongs to a study of cytomegalovirus exposure and HLA in healthy donors. Findings and caveats of the study: Testing in vitro showed a few CMV-associated chains specific for CMV antigens. The study dropped some indistinguishable V segments, TRBV6-2 and TRBV6-3 among them.

The PCR used 60 Vbeta and 13 Jbeta primers. Some clones are missing from TCRdb's copy, which holds only in-frame ones; the method was immunoSEQ multiplex PCR. The sample lists 210,000 or so clones; almost 85% were seen once. The CDR3 is 12 residues long. The ends were cut back, 10 bases at V and 7 bases at J, with 16 bases in the middle. Germline V CDR1 and CDR2: MNHEY, SMNVEV (reference sequence). Sequencing was done on a sample of PBMCs. The receptor was derived from a woman in her forties in good health and CMV-seronegative. The J gene is TRBJ1-1, the V gene TRBV27; D is ambiguous. CDR3 coding DNA: TGTGCCACCTGCGCGATCTCTGGTGAAGCTTTCTTT. Its protein is CATCAISGEAFF.